Each of the 12 T cell receptor beta chains below was sequenced from the same sample in a study of metastatic and nonmetastatic thyroid tumors. MiXCR re-clonotyped the PCR reads for TCRdb. The table has around 5,400 clones, approximately 32% seen once. There were no patients who had received any treatment before thyroid surgery. Sequences were obtained from adjacent normal tissue. Receptors were obtained from a female donor with papillary thyroid cancer or a benign thyroid nodule (not recorded which). Some clones in this sample may be carry-over from other donors' samples.

This clone was detected only a few times. DNA for the CDR3: TGCGCCAGCAGCAAGGGACTAGCGGGGTACGAGCAGTACTTC. Residues: CASSKGLAGYEQYF. This chain links TRBV5-1 with TRBJ2-7, with 13 positions matching TRBD2. V gave up 4 bases and J gave up 4 bases; unmatched junction bases: 2. Per germline, CDR1 SGHRS and CDR2 YFSETQ. There are 14 residues in the CDR3. Drawing the rest from reference TRBV5-1 and TRBJ2-7, the complete variable domain is KAGVTQTPRYLIKTRGQQVTLSCSPISGHRSVSWYQQTPGQGLQFLFEYFSETQRNKGNFPGRFSGRQFSNSRSEMNVSTLELGDSALYLCASSKGLAGYEQYFGPGTRLTVT.

This clone has only a few counts. In the same sample, other DNA sequences code for this CDR3. The chain employs TRBV28 and TRBJ1-6, with 9 bases fitting TRBD1. Germline lookup yields CDR1 MDHEN and CDR2 SYDVKM. The length of the CDR3 is 17 residues. V lost 5 bases and J lost 9; bases outside the gene matches: 14. The CDR3 sequence: CASSPHRGRDLGSPLHF. For the CDR3, the DNA is TGTGCCAGCAGTCCGCACAGGGGGCGCGACTTGGGTTCACCCCTCCACTTT.

V is TRBV6-2 or TRBV6-3 and J is TRBJ2-1; TRBD2 agrees at 8 bases. This CDR3 contains 16 residues. Trimming took 6 bases from V and 2 from J; bases not matched to a gene: 9. Germline V lookup: CDR1 MNHEY, CDR2 SVGEGT. This CDR3 reads CASSQSGSPPYNEQFF. The CDR3 DNA reads as TGTGCCAGCAGCCAAAGCGGGAGTCCCCCCTACAATGAGCAGTTCTTC.

In this sample, this clone turned up a few times. CDR3 sequence (DNA): TGTGCCAGCAGTACGGCGGGGGACACAAACTACGAGCAGTACTTC. Encoded protein: CASSTAGDTNYEQYF. The chain joins TRBV28 to TRBJ2-7, with a weak D call TRBD2 (7 bases). CDR1 is MDHEN and CDR2 is SYDVKM in the germline V gene. The CDR3 runs 15 residues. With 5 bases removed from V and 3 bases from J, the gap between germline ends came to 17 bases.

This clone is termed large. The rearrangement joins TRBV20-1 to TRBJ2-7; no firm D call. This CDR3 has 11 residues. Germline V CDR1 and CDR2: DFQATT, SNEGSKA (reference sequence). V lost 4 bases, J lost 5 bases, and 9 bases lay in between. The CDR3 loop reads CSAISAHEQYF. CDR3 bases: TGCAGTGCTATATCTGCCCACGAGCAGTACTTC.

This clone showed up just a few times. The gene calls are TRBV2 and TRBJ2-7, with D maybe TRBD1 (6 bases). This CDR3 contains 15 residues. Germline-derived CDR1 and CDR2 are SNHLY and FYNNEI. Trimming took off 5 bases at V and 2 bases at J, with 16 bases between the two ends. CDR3 loop: CASSLSGTRPYEQYF. The CDR3 nucleotides are TGTGCCAGCAGTCTCTCAGGGACACGGCCCTACGAGCAGTACTTC.

The gene calls are TRBV13 and TRBJ2-7; TRBD2 matches at 11 bases. This CDR3 has 15 residues. The V segment lost 5 bases and the J segment 3 bases; nucleotides outside the gene matches: 6. CDR1 and CDR2 from the germline V gene are PRHDT and FYEKMQ (reference sequence). CDR3 in DNA: TGTGCCAGCAGCCGCGGGACTAGCGGAATCTACGAGCAGTACTTC. Residues: CASSRGTSGIYEQYF.

The V call is TRBV6-1, the J call TRBJ2-1; 8 bases agree with TRBD2. V lost 9 bases, J lost 8 bases, and 12 bases stayed unmatched. Germline-derived CDR1 and CDR2 are MNHNS and SASEGT. The CDR3 totals 14 residues. The CDR3 nucleotides read TGTGCCAGACGGGGACTAGGTGTCCCTTATGAGCAGTTCTTC. Its translation is CARRGLGVPYEQFF.

This clone was detected only a few times. The chain couples TRBV9 to TRBJ2-7; TRBD2 matches 11 bases. Trimming cost V 3 bases and J 3 bases; bases outside gene matches: 5. Germline-derived CDR1 and CDR2 are SGDLS and YYNGEE. The CDR3 length is 15 residues. The CDR3 sequence is CASSGSTSGSYEQYF. DNA of the CDR3: TGTGCCAGCAGCGGAAGCACTAGCGGGAGCTACGAGCAGTACTTC.

This clone was seen ten or more times. This chain joins TRBV27 and TRBJ2-1; 9 positions agree with TRBD1. Germline CDR1 MNHEY, CDR2 SMNVEV (reference sequence). This CDR3 comprises 15 residues. The ends lost 6 bases at V and 4 bases at J; junction bases unmatched: 7. CDR3 sequence (DNA): TGTGCCAGCAGCTCTCCGGGACAGGGATACAATGAGCAGTTCTTC. This codes for CASSSPGQGYNEQFF.

This clone came up a few times. The chain links TRBV6-1 to TRBJ1-4, with D possibly TRBD1 on 6 matching bases. Deletions cut 6 bases from V and 10 bases from J, with 12 bases between. The germline V gene has CDR1 MNHNS and CDR2 SASEGT. The CDR3 runs 12 residues. As DNA, the CDR3 is TGTGCCAGCAGGACAACAGGGAGAAAACTGTTTTTT. This gives the protein CASRTTGRKLFF.

The chain has TRBV30 and TRBJ1-4; no firm D call. This CDR3 is 15 amino acids long. Trimming left V 1 base short and J 8 bases short, with 17 bases between. In germline, CDR1 is GTSNPN, CDR2 SVGIG (reference sequence). This CDR3 is CAWSGPRGTTEKLFF. CDR3 coding DNA: TGTGCCTGGAGTGGTCCCAGAGGCACTACCGAAAAACTGTTTTTT.